This passage covers 13 T cell receptor beta chains from one sample sequenced in a study of blood T cell repertoires in COVID-19. Only in-frame clones appear in the TCRdb table, and some are missing; sequencing was by immunoSEQ multiplex PCR. The sample records about 380,000 clones, 70% to 85% being singletons. The specimen was peripheral blood. The receptor set was obtained from a human donor with acute or convalescent COVID-19. The donor label of this sample is uncertain.

This clone was detected only once. The V call is TRBV27, the J call TRBJ2-5; 14 bases match TRBD2. CDR3 length equals 16 residues. Trimming cost V 5 bases and J 6 bases; bases outside gene matches: 8. Germline CDR1 is MNHEY and CDR2 is SMNVEV (reference sequence). DNA of the CDR3: TGTGCCAGCAGTACAGCCGGACTAGCGGGGGGCCAGACCCAGTACTTC. As protein: CASSTAGLAGGQTQYF.

The V gene is TRBV6-6, the J gene TRBJ2-5; a possible D gene is TRBD2 (5 bases). Germline V gene sequence: CDR1 MNHNY, CDR2 SVGAGI (reference sequence). The CDR3 is 16 residues long. The V and J ends lost 2 bases and 5 bases respectively, with 18 bases between them. Written as DNA, the CDR3 is TGTGCCAGCAGTTACGGCCTTATGAGGGATGGGGAGACCCAGTACTTC. It encodes CASSYGLMRDGETQYF.

This clone appeared once. The J gene is TRBJ1-3, the V gene TRBV7-2; D not certain. The CDR3 contains 14 residues. The germline V gene encodes CDR1 SGHTA and CDR2 FQGNSA. V lost 1 base to trimming and J lost 3 bases, with 7 bases between them. In nucleotides, the CDR3 is TGTGCCAGCAGCTTAGAGGCGGTTGGAAACACCATATATTTT. It specifies CASSLEAVGNTIYF.

The V call is TRBV2, the J call TRBJ1-2, with D perhaps matching TRBD1 (6 bases). The germline V and J ends were trimmed by 9 bases and 5 bases, with 10 bases remaining between them. The germline CDR1 and CDR2 sequences are SNHLY and FYNNEI. The CDR3 runs to 11 residues. In DNA, the CDR3 is TGTGCCAGATCGACAGGATATGGCTACACCTTC. It codes for CARSTGYGYTF.

The gene calls are TRBV6-6 and TRBJ1-5; no reliable D call. The V gene's germline CDR1 is MNHNY and CDR2 SVGAGI (reference sequence). This CDR3 comprises 15 residues. Trimming shortened V by 2 bases and J by 11 bases, and 19 bases separated the two germline ends. The CDR3: CASSYGGHGRVAQHF. The CDR3 bases are TGTGCCAGCAGTTACGGAGGTCATGGGCGGGTAGCCCAGCATTTT.

The chain links TRBV5-1 to TRBJ2-4, with a weak D call TRBD2 (5 bases). CDR3 length equals 14 residues. Trimming removed 1 base from V and 6 bases from J, with 11 bases in between. CDR1 and CDR2 (germline): SGHRS, YFSETQ. The CDR3 DNA sequence: TGCGCCAGCAGCTTGTGGCCAGGAGGAAACATTCAGTACTTC. Amino acids: CASSLWPGGNIQYF.

This chain links TRBV19 with TRBJ1-6; 10 nucleotides line up with TRBD1. This CDR3 contains 18 residues. J was trimmed by 4 bases and V by 5 bases; bases with no gene match: 11. Germline V gene sequence: CDR1 LNHDA, CDR2 SQIVND (reference sequence). CDR3 sequence: CASSQSGTGVFYNSPLHF. For the CDR3, the DNA is TGTGCCAGTAGTCAATCCGGGACAGGGGTATTTTATAATTCACCCCTCCACTTT.

The chain combines TRBV15 with TRBJ1-1; D remains unclear. Germline V gene data show CDR1 as LNHNV and CDR2 as YYDKDF (reference sequence). Trimming removed 3 bases from V and 1 base from J, with 12 bases in between. The CDR3 covers 15 residues. CDR3 DNA sequence: TGTGCCACCAGCAGCCTCATACCCGGGAACACTGAAGCTTTCTTT. Translation: CATSSLIPGNTEAFF. The variable domain in full, with the rest retrieved from reference TRBV15 and TRBJ1-1, is DAMVIQNPRYQVTQFGKPVTLSCSQTLNHNVMYWYQQKSSQAPKLLFHYYDKDFNNEADTPDNFQSRRPNTSFCFLDIRSPGLGDTAMYLCATSSLIPGNTEAFFGQGTRLTVV.

The rearrangement uses TRBV19 and TRBJ2-3; D is uncertain. V lost 5 bases and J lost 3, with 9 bases in between. There are 13 residues in the CDR3. Germline values: CDR1 LNHDA, CDR2 SQIVND (reference sequence). CDR3 residues: CASSRSFTDTQYF. As DNA, the CDR3 is TGTGCCAGTAGTCGGAGCTTTACAGATACGCAGTATTTT.

The chain combines TRBV5-1 with TRBJ2-3; TRBD2 agrees at 13 bases. The CDR3 runs 15 residues. J was trimmed by 4 bases and V by 4 bases; bases with no gene match: 3. Germline loops: CDR1 SGHRS, CDR2 YFSETQ. Written as DNA, the CDR3 is TGCGCCAGCAGCCATACTAGCGGGGGGGCAGATACGCAGTATTTT. It encodes CASSHTSGGADTQYF.

The rearrangement joins TRBV11-3 to TRBJ2-3, with TRBD2 matching over 12 bases. After removal of 5 bases from V and 1 base from J, the junction contained 7 bases not matched to a gene. CDR3 length equals 17 residues. Germline values: CDR1 SGHNT, CDR2 YENEEA. CDR3 amino acids: CASSQTTSGGGTDTQYF. CDR3 sequence (DNA): TGTGCCAGCAGCCAAACGACTAGCGGGGGTGGCACAGATACGCAGTATTTT.

This chain connects TRBV7-9 to TRBJ1-2; the D is unclear. The germline V gene has CDR1 SEHNR and CDR2 FQNEAQ (reference sequence). V gave up 2 bases and J gave up 6 bases, with 16 bases separating them. The CDR3 has 15 amino acids. The CDR3 DNA is TGTGCCAGCAGCTTAACGTTGGCCTCGCCTGATGGCTACACCTTC. Protein sequence: CASSLTLASPDGYTF.

The chain joins TRBV7-8 to TRBJ1-2; D perhaps matches TRBD1 (5 bases). The V and J ends lost 5 bases and 3 bases respectively, with 16 bases between them. This CDR3 has 15 residues. Germline CDR1 is SGHVS and CDR2 is FQNEAQ. The CDR3 coding sequence is TGTGCCAGCAGCCTGGACACCAGCACTTACTATGGCTACACCTTC. As protein: CASSLDTSTYYGYTF.